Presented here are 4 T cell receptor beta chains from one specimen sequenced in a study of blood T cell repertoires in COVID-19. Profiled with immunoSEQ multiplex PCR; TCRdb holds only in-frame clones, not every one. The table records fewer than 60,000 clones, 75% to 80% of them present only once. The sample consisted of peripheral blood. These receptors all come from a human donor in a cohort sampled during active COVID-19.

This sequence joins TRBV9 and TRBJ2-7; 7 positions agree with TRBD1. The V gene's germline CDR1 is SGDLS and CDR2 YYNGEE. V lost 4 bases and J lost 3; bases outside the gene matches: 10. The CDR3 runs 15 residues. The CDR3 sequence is CASSPNPGQSYEQYF. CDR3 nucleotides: TGTGCCAGCAGCCCGAACCCGGGACAGAGCTACGAGCAGTACTTC. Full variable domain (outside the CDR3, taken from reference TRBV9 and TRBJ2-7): DSGVTQTPKHLITATGQRVTLRCSPRSGDLSVYWYQQSLDQGLQFLIQYYNGEERAKGNILERFSAQQFPDLHSELNLSSLELGDSALYFCASSPNPGQSYEQYFGPGTRLTVT.

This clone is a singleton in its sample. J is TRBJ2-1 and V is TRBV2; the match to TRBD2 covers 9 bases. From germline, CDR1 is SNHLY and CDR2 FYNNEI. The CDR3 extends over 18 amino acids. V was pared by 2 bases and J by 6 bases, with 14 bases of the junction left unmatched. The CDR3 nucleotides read TGTGCCAGCAGTGAAACGGCGCGGGGGGGAGTAAGACGCAATGAGCAGTTCTTC. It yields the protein CASSETARGGVRRNEQFF.

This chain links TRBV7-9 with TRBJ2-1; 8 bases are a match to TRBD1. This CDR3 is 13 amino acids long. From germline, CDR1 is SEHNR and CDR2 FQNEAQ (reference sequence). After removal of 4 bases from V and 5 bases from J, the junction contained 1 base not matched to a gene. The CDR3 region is CASSWGQDNEQFF. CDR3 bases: TGTGCCAGCAGCTGGGGACAGGACAATGAGCAGTTCTTC.

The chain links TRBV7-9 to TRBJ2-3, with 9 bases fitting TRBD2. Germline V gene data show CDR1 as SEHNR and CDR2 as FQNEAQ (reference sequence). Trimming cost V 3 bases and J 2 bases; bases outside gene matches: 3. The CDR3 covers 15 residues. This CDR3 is CASSFSSGVTDTQYF. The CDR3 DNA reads TGTGCCAGCAGCTTCTCTAGCGGGGTCACAGATACGCAGTATTTT. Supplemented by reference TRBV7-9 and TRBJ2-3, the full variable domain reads DTGVSQNPRHKITKRGQNVTFRCDPISEHNRLYWYRQTLGQGPEFLTYFQNEAQLEKSRLLSDRFSAERPKGSFSTLEIQRTEQGDSAMYLCASSFSSGVTDTQYFGPGTRLTVL.